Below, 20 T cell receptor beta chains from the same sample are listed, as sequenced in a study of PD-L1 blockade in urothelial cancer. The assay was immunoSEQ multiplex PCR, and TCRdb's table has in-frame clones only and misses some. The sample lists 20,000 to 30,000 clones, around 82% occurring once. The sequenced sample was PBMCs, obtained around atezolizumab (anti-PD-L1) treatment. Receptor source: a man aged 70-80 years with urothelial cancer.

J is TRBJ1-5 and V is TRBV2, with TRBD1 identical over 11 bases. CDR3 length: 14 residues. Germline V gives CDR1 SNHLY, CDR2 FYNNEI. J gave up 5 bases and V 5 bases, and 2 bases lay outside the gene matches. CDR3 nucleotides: TGTGCCAGCAGTAGGGACAGGGGGGATCAGCCCCAGCATTTT. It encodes CASSRDRGDQPQHF.

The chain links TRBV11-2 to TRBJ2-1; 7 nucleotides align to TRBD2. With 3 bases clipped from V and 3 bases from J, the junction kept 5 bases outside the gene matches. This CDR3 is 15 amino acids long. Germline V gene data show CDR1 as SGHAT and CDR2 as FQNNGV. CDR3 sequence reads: CASSLASGNYNEQFF. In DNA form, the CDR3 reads TGTGCCAGCAGCTTGGCCAGCGGGAACTACAATGAGCAGTTCTTC.

The CDR3 sequence is CASSPLQENTEAFF. CDR3 nucleotides: TGTGCCAGCTCACCGCTTCAGGAGAACACTGAAGCTTTCTTT. The rearrangement links TRBV18 to TRBJ1-1; no reliable D call. V was cut by 3 bases and J by 1 base, with 9 bases left in between. The germline V gene has CDR1 KGHSH and CDR2 LQKENI. The CDR3 sequence is 14 residues long.

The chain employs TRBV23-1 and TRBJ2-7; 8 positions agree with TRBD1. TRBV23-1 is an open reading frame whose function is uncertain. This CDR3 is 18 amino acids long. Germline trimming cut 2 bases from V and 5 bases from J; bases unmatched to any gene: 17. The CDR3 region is CASSQTDRDTTQWNEQYF. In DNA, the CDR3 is TGCGCCAGCAGTCAAACGGACAGGGATACTACCCAATGGAACGAGCAGTACTTC.

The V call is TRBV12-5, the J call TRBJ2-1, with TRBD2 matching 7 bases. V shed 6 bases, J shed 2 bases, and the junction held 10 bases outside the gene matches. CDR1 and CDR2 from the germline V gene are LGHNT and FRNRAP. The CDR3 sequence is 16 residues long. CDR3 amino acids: CASGRWGGLTYNEQFF. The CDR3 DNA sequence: TGTGCTAGTGGACGGTGGGGGGGATTAACCTACAATGAGCAGTTCTTC.

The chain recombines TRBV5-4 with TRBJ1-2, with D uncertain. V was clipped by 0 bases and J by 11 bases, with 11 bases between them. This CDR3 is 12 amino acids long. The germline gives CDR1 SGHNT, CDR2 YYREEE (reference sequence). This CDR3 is CASSLGADQYTF. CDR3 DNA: TGTGCCAGCAGCTTGGGGGCAGACCAGTACACCTTC.

The CDR3 reads CASSLARGATSYNEQFF. The CDR3 nucleotides read TGTGCCAGCAGCTTAGCTCGGGGGGCAACGTCCTACAATGAGCAGTTCTTC. This rearrangement joins TRBV7-9 to TRBJ2-1; maybe TRBD2 (7 bases). The germline gives CDR1 SEHNR, CDR2 FQNEAQ (reference sequence). The CDR3 runs to 17 residues. V dropped 0 bases and J dropped 1 base, with 13 bases sitting between them.

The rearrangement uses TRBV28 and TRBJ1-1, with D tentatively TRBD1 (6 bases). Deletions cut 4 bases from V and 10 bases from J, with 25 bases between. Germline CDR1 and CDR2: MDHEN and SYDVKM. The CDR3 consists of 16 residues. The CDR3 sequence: CASSSWKDRVKTGAFF. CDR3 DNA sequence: TGTGCCAGCAGTTCGTGGAAGGACAGAGTCAAAACGGGAGCTTTCTTT. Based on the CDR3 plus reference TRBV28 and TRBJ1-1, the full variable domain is DVKVTQSSRYLVKRTGEKVFLECVQDMDHENMFWYRQDPGLGLRLIYFSYDVKMKEKGDIPEGYSVSREKKERFSLILESASTNQTSMYLCASSSWKDRVKTGAFFGQGTRLTVV.

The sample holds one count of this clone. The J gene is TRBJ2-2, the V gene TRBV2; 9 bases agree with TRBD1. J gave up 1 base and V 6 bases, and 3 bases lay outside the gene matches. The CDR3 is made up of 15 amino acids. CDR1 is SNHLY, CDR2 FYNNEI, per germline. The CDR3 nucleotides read TGTGCCAGCAGAAGACAGGGGGAGAACACCGGGGAGCTGTTTTTT. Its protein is CASRRQGENTGELFF.

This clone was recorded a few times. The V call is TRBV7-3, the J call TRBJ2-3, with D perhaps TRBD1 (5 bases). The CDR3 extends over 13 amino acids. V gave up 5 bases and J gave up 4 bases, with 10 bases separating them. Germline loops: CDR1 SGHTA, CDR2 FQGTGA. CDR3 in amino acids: CASSEGRADTQYF. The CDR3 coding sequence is TGTGCCAGCAGCGAAGGCAGGGCAGATACGCAGTATTTT.

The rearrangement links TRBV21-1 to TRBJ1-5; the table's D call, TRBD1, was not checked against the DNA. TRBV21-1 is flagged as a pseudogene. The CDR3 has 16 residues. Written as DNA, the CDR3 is TGTGCCAGCAGCAGAGGACAGAAGGTTAGCAATCAGTCCCAGCATTTT. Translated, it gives CASSRGQKVSNQSQHF.

The DNA of the CDR3 is TGTGCCAGCAGTTTAATCCCGGGATTCTACGAGCAGTACTTC. It translates to CASSLIPGFYEQYF. J is TRBJ2-7 and V is TRBV28; D is possibly TRBD2 (5 bases). CDR1 and CDR2 from the germline V gene are MDHEN and SYDVKM. CDR3 length: 14 residues. V was pared by 2 bases and J by 3 bases, with 11 bases between.

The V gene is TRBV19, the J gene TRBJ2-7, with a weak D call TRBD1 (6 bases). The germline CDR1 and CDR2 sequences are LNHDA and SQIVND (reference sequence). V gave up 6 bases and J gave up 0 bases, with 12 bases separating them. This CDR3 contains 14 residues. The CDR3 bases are TGTGCCAGTAGCCTGGGGGCGAGCTCCTACGAGCAGTACTTC. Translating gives CASSLGASSYEQYF.

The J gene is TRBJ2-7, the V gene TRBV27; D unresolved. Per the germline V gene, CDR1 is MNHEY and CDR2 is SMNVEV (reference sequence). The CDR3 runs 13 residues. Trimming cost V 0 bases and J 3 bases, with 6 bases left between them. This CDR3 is CASSLSPSYEQYF. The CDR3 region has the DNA TGTGCCAGCAGTTTATCCCCCAGCTACGAGCAGTACTTC.

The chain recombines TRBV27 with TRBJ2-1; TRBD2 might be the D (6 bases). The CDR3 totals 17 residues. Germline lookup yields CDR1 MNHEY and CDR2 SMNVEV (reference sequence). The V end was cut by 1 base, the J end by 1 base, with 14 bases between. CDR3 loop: CASSLWGVSGSYNEQFF. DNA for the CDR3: TGTGCCAGCAGTTTATGGGGGGTTTCGGGATCCTACAATGAGCAGTTCTTC.

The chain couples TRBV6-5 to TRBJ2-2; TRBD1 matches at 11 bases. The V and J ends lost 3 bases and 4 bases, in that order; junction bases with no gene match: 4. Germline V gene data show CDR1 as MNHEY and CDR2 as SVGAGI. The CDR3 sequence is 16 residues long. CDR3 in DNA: TGTGCCAGCAGTTATAAGGGGACAGGGGGCACCGGGGAGCTGTTTTTT. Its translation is CASSYKGTGGTGELFF.

CDR3 loop: CASSLVVGRVDYGYTF. The CDR3 DNA reads as TGTGCCAGCAGCTTAGTGGTTGGCAGGGTAGACTATGGCTACACCTTC. This sequence joins TRBV7-2 and TRBJ1-2; D possibly corresponds to TRBD1 (5 bases). Trimming stripped 1 base from V and 3 bases from J, with 15 bases between. The germline CDR1 and CDR2 sequences are SGHTA and FQGNSA. The CDR3 spans 16 residues.

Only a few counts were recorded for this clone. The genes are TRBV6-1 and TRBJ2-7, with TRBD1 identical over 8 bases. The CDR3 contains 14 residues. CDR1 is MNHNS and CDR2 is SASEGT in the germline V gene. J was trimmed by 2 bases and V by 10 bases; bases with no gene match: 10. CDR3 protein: CATEPGGSPYEQYF. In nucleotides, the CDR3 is TGTGCCACCGAACCAGGGGGCTCCCCCTACGAGCAGTACTTC.

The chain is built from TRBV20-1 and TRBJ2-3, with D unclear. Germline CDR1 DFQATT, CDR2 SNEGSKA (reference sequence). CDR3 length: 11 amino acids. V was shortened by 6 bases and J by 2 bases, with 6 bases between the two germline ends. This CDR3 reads CSALPTDTQYF. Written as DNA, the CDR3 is TGCAGTGCACTCCCCACAGATACGCAGTATTTT.

As DNA, the CDR3 is TGTGCCAGCAGCCCCGGGACTAGCGGCTACGAGCAGTACTTC. It translates to CASSPGTSGYEQYF. The chain is built from TRBV6-5 and TRBJ2-7, with 11 bases identical to TRBD2. Germline V gene sequence: CDR1 MNHEY, CDR2 SVGAGI. V shed 6 bases, J shed 3 bases, and the junction held 4 bases outside the gene matches. This CDR3 comprises 14 residues.